A single sample is the source of the 19 T cell receptor beta chains below, sequenced in a study of cytomegalovirus exposure and HLA in healthy donors. Primers: 60 Vbeta forward and 13 Jbeta reverse. TCRdb's table, derived via immunoSEQ multiplex PCR, lists solely in-frame clones and lacks some. Among 150,000 to 170,000 clones, 65% to 75% were seen once, and the ten largest hold around 1.9%. The source material was PBMCs. Receptors were obtained from a man aged 30-40 years in good health and CMV-seronegative.

The rearrangement joins TRBV9 to TRBJ1-3; D is unclear. From germline, CDR1 is SGDLS and CDR2 YYNGEE. V lost 0 bases and J 0 bases, leaving 7 bases between the germline ends. This CDR3 has 15 amino acids. The CDR3 region has the DNA TGTGCCAGCAGCGTAGGTCCGTACTCTGGAAACACCATATATTTT. Protein: CASSVGPYSGNTIYF.

V and J are TRBV5-1 and TRBJ1-1; perhaps TRBD1 as D (5 bases). The CDR3 contains 13 residues. Trimming took 0 bases from V and 7 from J, leaving 10 bases between them. Germline V gene lookup returns CDR1 SGHRS and CDR2 YFSETQ. The CDR3 DNA reads as TGCGCCAGCAGCTTGGCGGGGGGACGTGAAGCTTTCTTT. Protein sequence: CASSLAGGREAFF.

The V call is TRBV7-9, the J call TRBJ1-2; D is perhaps TRBD1 (6 bases). V was trimmed by 5 bases and J by 3 bases, leaving 16 bases between them. Germline V CDR1 and CDR2: SEHNR, FQNEAQ (reference sequence). The CDR3 is 15 residues long. CDR3 sequence: CASSEPGVADYGYTF. Here the CDR3 DNA reads TGTGCCAGCAGCGAGCCAGGGGTCGCGGACTATGGCTACACCTTC.

The rearrangement joins TRBV9 to TRBJ2-1, with D possibly TRBD2 on 6 matching bases. Germline CDR1 reads SGDLS; CDR2 reads YYNGEE. The CDR3 has 13 residues. The V and J ends lost 0 bases and 8 bases respectively, with 9 bases between them. The CDR3 DNA sequence: TGTGCCAGCAGCGTAGCGCCGGGGGATGAGCAGTTCTTC. Translating gives CASSVAPGDEQFF.

This chain uses TRBV2 with TRBJ2-5; unclear D gene. The CDR3 loop spans 12 amino acids. Per germline, CDR1 SNHLY and CDR2 FYNNEI. V lost 4 bases and J 5 bases, leaving 8 bases between the germline ends. The CDR3 loop reads CASSAEIETQYF. The CDR3 region has the DNA TGTGCCAGCAGTGCGGAGATTGAGACCCAGTACTTC.

This chain connects TRBV7-3 to TRBJ2-3; TRBD1 aligns across 7 bases. The CDR3 runs 15 residues. Losses at the gene ends were 2 bases for V and 3 bases for J; bases not matched to a gene: 5. The germline V gene encodes CDR1 SGHTA and CDR2 FQGTGA. As DNA, the CDR3 is TGTGCCAGCAGCTTATCCGGCAGGGGGACAGATACGCAGTATTTT. Translated, it gives CASSLSGRGTDTQYF.

In regard to this clone: The junction differs from germline at one of its ends, possibly a read error. V is TRBV7-7 and J is TRBJ2-7; 7 nucleotides align to TRBD1. Germline CDR1 is SSHAT and CDR2 is FNYEAQ (reference sequence). This CDR3 comprises 15 residues. CDR3 region: CASSLERGPTYEQYF. The CDR3 DNA reads TGTGCTAGCAGCTTAGAGAGGGGGCCTACCTACGAGCAGTACTTC.

This clone was counted a few times. CDR3 nucleotide sequence: TGCAGCGTACCAGGGGGCTGGGGAGAGACCCAGTACTTC. Protein sequence: CSVPGGWGETQYF. V usage is TRBV29-1 and J usage is TRBJ2-5, with 8 bases fitting TRBD1. The trim removed 6 bases at V and 4 bases at J, leaving 7 bases unmatched. Per germline, CDR1 SQVTM and CDR2 ANQGSEA. There are 13 residues in the CDR3.

The chain joins TRBV11-3 to TRBJ1-1; unclear D gene. CDR3 size: 15 residues. Germline V gene sequence: CDR1 SGHNT, CDR2 YENEEA. The ends were cut back, 1 base at V and 0 bases at J, with 9 bases in the middle. The CDR3 DNA follows: TGTGCCAGCAGCTTAGGCGGGCCCATGAACACTGAAGCTTTCTTT. Amino acid sequence: CASSLGGPMNTEAFF.

Only a few counts were recorded for this clone. The chain uses TRBV11-3 and TRBJ2-7, with TRBD2 matching over 8 bases. Germline loops: CDR1 SGHNT, CDR2 YENEEA. Trimming cost V 1 base and J 0 bases; bases outside gene matches: 2. The CDR3 has 15 amino acids. CDR3 loop: CASSLGGGPSYEQYF. CDR3 DNA sequence: TGTGCCAGCAGCTTAGGCGGGGGGCCCTCCTACGAGCAGTACTTC.

In this sample, this clone turned up once. V is TRBV28 and J is TRBJ2-1; 9 bases agree with TRBD1. Germline loops: CDR1 MDHEN, CDR2 SYDVKM. Trimming removed 6 bases from V and 3 bases from J; junction bases left unmatched: 6. The CDR3 is 15 residues long. The CDR3: CASRSPTGGYNEQFF. CDR3 DNA sequence: TGTGCCAGCAGATCCCCGACAGGGGGCTACAATGAGCAGTTCTTC.

The CDR3: CASSAQGGWEQFF. CDR3 DNA sequence: TGCGCCAGCAGCGCACAGGGGGGGTGGGAGCAGTTCTTC. The rearrangement links TRBV5-1 to TRBJ2-1, with D possibly being TRBD1 (8 bases). CDR1 is SGHRS, CDR2 YFSETQ, per germline. CDR3 length: 13 amino acids. V was cut by 4 bases and J by 10 bases, with 15 bases left in between.

This clone was seen only once. V is TRBV2 and J is TRBJ1-3; 11 bases are a match to TRBD1. Germline loops: CDR1 SNHLY, CDR2 FYNNEI. This CDR3 is 14 amino acids long. The junction had 2 bases not matched to a gene; V was cut back by 6 bases and J by 4 bases. CDR3 sequence (DNA): TGTGCCAGCAGGGACAGGGGGCAAGGAAACACCATATATTTT. Encoded protein: CASRDRGQGNTIYF. The whole variable domain, filled in from reference TRBV2 and TRBJ1-3, reads EPEVTQTPSHQVTQMGQEVILRCVPISNHLYFYWYRQILGQKVEFLVSFYNNEISEKSEIFDDQFSVERPDGSNFTLKIRSTKLEDSAMYFCASRDRGQGNTIYFGEGSWLTVV.

V usage is TRBV28 and J usage is TRBJ2-1; the D gene is possibly TRBD1 (7 bases). Germline CDR1 is MDHEN and CDR2 is SYDVKM. This CDR3 has 14 amino acids. V gave up 4 bases and J gave up 8 bases, with 15 bases separating them. The CDR3, as DNA: TGTGCCAGCAGTTCCTGGACAGGAGGGGATGAGCAGTTCTTC. It is translated as CASSSWTGGDEQFF.

The V call is TRBV7-2, the J call TRBJ2-7; the match to TRBD1 covers 7 bases. Germline V gene sequence: CDR1 SGHTA, CDR2 FQGNSA. The CDR3 covers 14 residues. V lost 5 bases, J lost 2 bases, and 6 bases stayed unmatched. CDR3 protein: CASSPRTGTYEQYF. Here the CDR3 DNA reads TGTGCCAGCAGCCCCCGGACAGGAACCTACGAGCAGTACTTC. Looking up the rest from reference TRBV7-2 and TRBJ2-7 gives the full variable domain: GAGVSQSPSNKVTEKGKDVELRCDPISGHTALYWYRQSLGQGLEFLIYFQGNSAPDKSGLPSDRFSAERTGGSVSTLTIQRTQQEDSAVYLCASSPRTGTYEQYFGPGTRLTVT.

The chain couples TRBV27 to TRBJ2-2, with D possibly matching TRBD1 (6 bases). CDR1 is MNHEY and CDR2 is SMNVEV in the germline V gene (reference sequence). The CDR3 contains 16 residues. Trimming pared 5 bases from V and 3 bases from J, leaving 16 bases between. The CDR3 loop is CASSIQGPLYTGELFF. CDR3 nucleotides: TGTGCCAGCAGTATACAGGGTCCCTTATACACCGGGGAGCTGTTTTTT.

This clone appeared a few times. The rearrangement links TRBV13 to TRBJ1-6; D unresolved. Germline CDR1 and CDR2: PRHDT and FYEKMQ (reference sequence). This CDR3 has 13 residues. The V gene lost 2 bases and the J gene lost 10 bases, with 9 bases spanning the gap. CDR3 sequence reads: CASSLSTGSPLHF. Here the CDR3 DNA reads TGTGCCAGCAGCTTATCGACGGGGTCACCCCTCCACTTT.

This rearrangement joins TRBV6-1 to TRBJ1-2, with a possible D match to TRBD1 (6 bases). CDR3 length equals 13 residues. V was pared by 4 bases and J by 4 bases, with 10 bases between. Germline CDR1 and CDR2: MNHNS and SASEGT. The DNA of the CDR3 is TGTGCCAGCAGTGGTGACAGGCCCTATGGCTACACCTTC. Translated, it gives CASSGDRPYGYTF.

This chain links TRBV21-1 with TRBJ2-7; the table assigns TRBD2, which was not confirmed against the DNA. TRBV21-1 is reported as a pseudogene. CDR3 size: 14 residues. The CDR3 spells CASSKRSAVDEQYF. The CDR3 DNA reads TGTGCCAGCAGCAAACGGAGCGCAGTCGACGAGCAGTACTTC.